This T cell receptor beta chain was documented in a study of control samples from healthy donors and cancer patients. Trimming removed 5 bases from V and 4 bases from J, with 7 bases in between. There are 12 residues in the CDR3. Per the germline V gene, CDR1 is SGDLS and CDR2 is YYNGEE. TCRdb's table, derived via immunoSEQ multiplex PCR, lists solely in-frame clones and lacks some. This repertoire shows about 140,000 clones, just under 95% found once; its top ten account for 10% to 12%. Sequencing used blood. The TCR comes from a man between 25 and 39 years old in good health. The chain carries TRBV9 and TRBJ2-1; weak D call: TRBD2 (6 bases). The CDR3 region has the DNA TGTGCCAGCAGTCGGGAGTACAATGAGCAGTTCTTC. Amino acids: CASSREYNEQFF. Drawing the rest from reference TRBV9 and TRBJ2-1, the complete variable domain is DSGVTQTPKHLITATGQRVTLRCSPRSGDLSVYWYQQSLDQGLQFLIQYYNGEERAKGNILERFSAQQFPDLHSELNLSSLELGDSALYFCASSREYNEQFFGPGTRLTVL.